These 11 T cell receptor beta chains came from one sample sequenced in a study of beta chain features in type 1 diabetes. Study results and caveats: Shortening of TCRB CDR3s, moderate but significant, appeared in all four CD4+ subsets of Type 1 diabetes patients.

Of the isolated RNA, all was reverse transcribed, and so the sequenced material was expressed TCRB transcripts. Method: immunoSEQ multiplex PCR; TCRdb's copy keeps in-frame clones and lacks some. The table lists about 99,000 clones, approximately 30% of them singletons. Their antigens remain unidentified. Specimen: central memory CD4+ T cells from blood. Receptors originate from a woman aged 18-29 years with type 1 diabetes.

This clone was seen more than once but under ten times. The rearrangement links TRBV11-3 to TRBJ2-5; D gene uncertain. Germline lookup yields CDR1 SGHNT and CDR2 YENEEA. The CDR3 sequence is 13 residues long. V was cut by 5 bases and J by 2 bases, with 9 bases left in between. CDR3 loop: CASSVDTQETQYF. Written as DNA, the CDR3 is TGTGCCAGCAGCGTTGACACGCAAGAGACCCAGTACTTC.

This chain links TRBV19 with TRBJ2-7; TRBD2 aligns across 9 bases. Germline V gene lookup returns CDR1 LNHDA and CDR2 SQIVND (reference sequence). The CDR3 length is 16 residues. Trimming cost V 4 bases and J 2 bases; bases outside gene matches: 9. CDR3 region: CASSSQDAGGPYEQYF. CDR3 in DNA: TGTGCCAGTAGTAGCCAGGACGCGGGAGGGCCCTACGAGCAGTACTTC.

The chain combines TRBV5-1 with TRBJ2-1; 7 bases are a match to TRBD2. This CDR3 contains 16 residues. The V gene's germline CDR1 is SGHRS and CDR2 YFSETQ. V lost 5 bases, J lost 8 bases, and 16 bases stayed unmatched. This CDR3 is CASSPPWTRESDEQFF. The CDR3 DNA reads as TGCGCCAGCAGTCCCCCCTGGACTAGGGAGAGTGATGAGCAGTTCTTC.

J is TRBJ2-1 and V is TRBV19; D possibly corresponds to TRBD2 (5 bases). This CDR3 has 18 amino acids. Trimming shortened V by 3 bases and J by 1 base, and 19 bases separated the two germline ends. The V gene's germline CDR1 is LNHDA and CDR2 SQIVND (reference sequence). This chain's CDR3 is CASSMSRTSSSSYNEQFF. For the CDR3, the DNA is TGTGCCAGTAGTATGAGCCGAACTAGTTCGAGTTCCTACAATGAGCAGTTCTTC.

The gene calls are TRBV10-3 and TRBJ2-5; tentatively, D is TRBD2 (6 bases). The V end was cut by 6 bases, the J end by 2 bases, with 10 bases between. The CDR3 consists of 13 residues. Per the germline V gene, CDR1 is ENHRY and CDR2 is SYGVKD. CDR3 amino acids: CAISRGTQETQYF. The CDR3 DNA reads TGTGCCATCAGCAGAGGGACTCAAGAGACCCAGTACTTC.

A few counts support this clone. This chain uses TRBV2 with TRBJ1-1, with TRBD1 identical over 8 bases. Germline V gene sequence: CDR1 SNHLY, CDR2 FYNNEI. This CDR3 contains 15 residues. With 6 bases clipped from V and 7 bases from J, the junction kept 13 bases outside the gene matches. Here the CDR3 reads CASSYRGTGTGEAFF. DNA for the CDR3: TGTGCCAGCAGCTACAGGGGGACGGGGACAGGTGAAGCTTTCTTT.

A few counts support this clone. The chain recombines TRBV19 with TRBJ1-1, with 7 nucleotides matching TRBD1. V was clipped by 4 bases and J by 9 bases; unmatched bases: 8. Germline values: CDR1 LNHDA, CDR2 SQIVND (reference sequence). The CDR3 spans 13 residues. This CDR3 is CASSTRQGRKAFF. The CDR3 bases are TGTGCCAGTAGTACCAGACAGGGAAGGAAAGCTTTCTTT. Filled out from reference TRBV19 and TRBJ1-1, the complete variable domain reads DGGITQSPKYLFRKEGQNVTLSCEQNLNHDAMYWYRQDPGQGLRLIYYSQIVNDFQKGDIAEGYSVSREKKESFPLTVTSAQKNPTAFYLCASSTRQGRKAFFGQGTRLTVV.

This clone was counted only a few times. The genes are TRBV25-1 and TRBJ2-7; no clear D. The ends were cut back, 2 bases at V and 3 bases at J, with 5 bases in the middle. The CDR3 has 12 amino acids. CDR1 and CDR2 from the germline V gene are MGHDK and SYGVNS. For the CDR3, the DNA is TGTGCCAGCAGTGAAGCGTACTACGAGCAGTACTTC. It specifies CASSEAYYEQYF.

J is TRBJ1-3 and V is TRBV30; no reliable D call. Germline lookup yields CDR1 GTSNPN and CDR2 SVGIG (reference sequence). The CDR3 totals 14 residues. Trimming stripped 7 bases from V and 0 bases from J, with 13 bases between. CDR3 nucleotide sequence: TGTGCCTCGATCAGCGGAGGCTCTGGAAACACCATATATTTT. Protein product: CASISGGSGNTIYF.

The chain couples TRBV20-1 to TRBJ2-1; maybe TRBD2 (6 bases). CDR1 is DFQATT and CDR2 is SNEGSKA in the germline V gene (reference sequence). Trimming removed 7 bases at V and 10 bases at J, with 11 bases between. This CDR3 region has 10 residues. CDR3: CSGVLAEQFF. DNA of the CDR3: TGCAGTGGGGTCCTAGCGGAGCAGTTCTTC.

The genes are TRBV19 and TRBJ2-7; TRBD2 might be the D (5 bases). V lost 1 base to trimming and J lost 2 bases, with 12 bases between them. The CDR3 sequence is 15 residues long. Per germline, CDR1 LNHDA and CDR2 SQIVND (reference sequence). The CDR3 reads CASSIGLSGTYEQYF. The CDR3 coding sequence is TGTGCCAGTAGTATAGGGCTTTCGGGGACCTACGAGCAGTACTTC.